The clone carrying this T cell receptor beta chain has just a few counts. The antigen remains undetermined. This sample is part of a study of T cells in localized non-small cell lung cancer. There are 16 residues in the CDR3. Germline V gene data show CDR1 as SGHRS and CDR2 as YFSETQ. The J segment lost 1 base and the V segment lost 4 bases, leaving 9 bases of the junction unmatched. Assay: immunoSEQ multiplex PCR; the TCRdb copy retains only in-frame clones and omits some. In the table there are more than 40,000 clones, around 86% of which are singletons. Points from the study as a whole: Among the top 100 tumor clones, a median about 60 appeared in adjacent lung. An association was observed between higher blood T cell density and longer overall survival.

This TCR came from a man aged 35-69 years with stage II lung adenocarcinoma. The chain combines TRBV5-1 with TRBJ2-5; 8 bases are shared with TRBD2. The sequences come from PBMCs, collected before any cancer treatment. The CDR3 loop is CASSEGLVWSQETQYF. CDR3 nucleotides: TGCGCCAGCAGCGAGGGACTAGTTTGGTCCCAAGAGACCCAGTACTTC.